This is a list of T cell receptor beta chains from one sample in a study of control samples from healthy donors and cancer patients. Here immunoSEQ multiplex PCR was the method, and the copy in TCRdb shows in-frame clones only, minus some. The table has 90,000 or so clones, 88% seen once. Sequencing was performed on blood. Source of these receptors: a woman aged 70-85 years in good health. Each CDR3 is given with its conserved first and last residue. The D gene is left open where the match is weak. Expanded clones are given a class, and other clones once, few, many or no size at all.

V	D	size	length	J	CDR3	DNA
TRBV6-5	-	once	15	TRBJ1-5	CASKTDGNSNQPQHF	TGTGCCAGCAAGACAGACGGAAATAGCAATCAGCCCCAGCATTTT
TRBV12-5	-	-	13	TRBJ2-7	CASLPDSSYEQYF	TGTGCTAGCCTCCCAGACAGTTCCTACGAGCAGTACTTC
TRBV11-2	TRBD2	-	17	TRBJ2-3	CASSLAGAGGYTDTQYF	TGTGCCAGCAGCTTAGCTGGAGCGGGGGGTTACACAGATACGCAGTATTTT
TRBV19	TRBD1	-	13	TRBJ1-4	CASGDRGNEKLFF	TGTGCCAGCGGGGACAGAGGGAATGAAAAACTGTTTTTT
TRBV15	TRBD1	-	16	TRBJ1-2	CATSRGPGQANYGYTF	TGTGCCACCAGCAGAGGCCCCGGACAGGCTAACTATGGCTACACCTTC
TRBV15	-	-	15	TRBJ1-4	CATSSEGRGNEKLFF	TGTGCCACCAGCAGCGAGGGACGCGGCAATGAAAAACTGTTTTTT
TRBV9	TRBD2	-	15	TRBJ2-2	CASRDGGAGPGELFF	TGTGCCAGCAGGGACGGGGGGGCCGGTCCCGGGGAGCTGTTTTTT
TRBV2	-	-	12	TRBJ1-2	CASSLEFDGYTF	TGTGCCAGCAGTCTTGAGTTTGATGGCTACACCTTC
TRBV11-2	-	few	15	TRBJ1-4	CASSLVVGVNEKLFF	TGTGCCAGCAGCTTAGTCGTAGGGGTTAATGAAAAACTGTTTTTT
TRBV3-1/TRBV3-2	-	once	11	TRBJ1-2	CASSHALGYTF	TGTGCCAGCAGCCATGCCCTAGGCTACACCTTC
TRBV7-8	TRBD1	once	16	TRBJ2-1	CASSSSGTGIYNEQFF	TGTGCCAGCAGCTCCTCCGGGACAGGGATTTACAATGAGCAGTTCTTC
TRBV7-2	TRBD1	-	19	TRBJ2-1	CASSLWGTGGVELGNEQFF	TGTGCCAGCAGCTTATGGGGGACAGGGGGCGTTGAGCTGGGCAATGAGCAGTTCTTC
TRBV6-2/TRBV6-3	-	-	13	TRBJ1-2	CASTPVGSYGYTF	TGTGCCAGCACCCCCGTGGGCAGCTATGGCTACACCTTC
TRBV3-1/TRBV3-2	TRBD1	-	16	TRBJ1-3	CASSQRQGASGNTIYF	TGTGCCAGCAGCCAAAGACAGGGAGCTTCTGGAAACACCATATATTTT
TRBV9	-	once	11	TRBJ2-1	CASSVGVEQFF	TGTGCCAGCAGCGTAGGGGTTGAGCAGTTCTTC
TRBV16	-	-	14	TRBJ2-1	CASSQLPGYNEQFF	TGTGCCAGCAGCCAACTCCCCGGCTACAATGAGCAGTTCTTC
TRBV20-1	TRBD1	-	16	TRBJ1-1	CSASFPRDRGRTEAFF	TGCAGTGCTAGTTTCCCCCGGGACAGGGGGAGGACTGAAGCTTTCTTT
TRBV7-2	-	-	13	TRBJ1-1	CASSSEMNTEAFF	TGTGCCAGCAGCTCGGAGATGAACACTGAAGCTTTCTTT
TRBV5-1	-	once	14	TRBJ1-6	CASSLGGGGGPLHF	TGCGCCAGCAGCTTGGGGGGTGGCGGTGGCCCCCTCCACTTT
TRBV5-3	TRBD1	-	13	TRBJ1-1	CARSGQGNTEAFF	TGTGCCAGAAGCGGACAGGGGAACACTGAAGCTTTCTTT
TRBV5-8	-	-	16	TRBJ2-7	CASPRVKRLGFYEQYF	TGTGCCAGCCCTAGGGTAAAGCGACTGGGGTTCTACGAGCAGTACTTC
TRBV11-2	-	-	15	TRBJ1-6	CASSEVSSYNSPLHF	TGTGCCAGCAGCGAAGTAAGCTCCTATAATTCACCCCTCCACTTT
TRBV20-1	TRBD2	few	14	TRBJ2-1	CSASLLAGGGEQFF	TGCAGTGCTAGTTTACTAGCGGGAGGGGGCGAGCAGTTCTTC
TRBV5-1	-	-	14	TRBJ2-3	CASSFTVGKDTQYF	TGCGCCAGCAGCTTCACAGTGGGCAAGGATACGCAGTATTTT
TRBV11-3	TRBD2	-	15	TRBJ2-1	CASSLGASGSNEQFF	TGTGCCAGCAGCTTAGGGGCTAGCGGGAGTAATGAGCAGTTCTTC
TRBV14	-	-	14	TRBJ2-5	CASSRVGLEETQYF	TGTGCCAGCAGCCGCGTAGGGTTAGAAGAGACCCAGTACTTC
TRBV19	-	-	13	TRBJ1-1	CASTNRVNTEAFF	TGTGCCAGTACCAATCGGGTTAACACTGAAGCTTTCTTT
TRBV3-1/TRBV3-2	-	-	13	TRBJ1-2	CASSQDLNYGYTF	TGTGCCAGCAGCCAAGATTTAAACTATGGCTACACCTTC
TRBV5-3	TRBD2	-	14	TRBJ2-7	CARTAGLAAYEQYF	TGTGCCAGAACGGCGGGACTAGCGGCCTACGAGCAGTACTTC